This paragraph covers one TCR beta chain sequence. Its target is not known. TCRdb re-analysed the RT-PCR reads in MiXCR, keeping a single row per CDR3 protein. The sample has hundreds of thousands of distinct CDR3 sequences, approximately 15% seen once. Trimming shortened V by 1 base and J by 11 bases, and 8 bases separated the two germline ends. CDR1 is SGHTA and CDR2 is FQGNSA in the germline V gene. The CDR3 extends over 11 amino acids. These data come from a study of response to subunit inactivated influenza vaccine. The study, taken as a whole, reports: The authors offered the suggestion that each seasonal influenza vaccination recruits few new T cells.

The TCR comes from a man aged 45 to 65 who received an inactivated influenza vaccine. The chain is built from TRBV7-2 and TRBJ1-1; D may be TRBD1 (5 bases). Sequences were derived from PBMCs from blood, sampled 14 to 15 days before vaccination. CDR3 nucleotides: TGTGCCAGCAGCTTAGGCTGGGGGGCTTTCTTT. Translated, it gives CASSLGWGAFF.